Below, one T cell receptor beta chain is given with its context. These data originate in a study of control samples from healthy donors and cancer patients. The assay was immunoSEQ multiplex PCR, and TCRdb's table has in-frame clones only and misses some. The top ten hold around 1.5% of the sample, which has about 170,000 clones, 75% to 95% seen once. The V gene end was trimmed by 5 bases and the J gene end by 4 bases; junction bases not matched to a gene: 6. The germline CDR1 and CDR2 sequences are SGHAT and FQNNGV. CDR3 length: 15 residues. The TCR originated in a woman in her thirties in good health. Sequenced: blood. This rearrangement joins TRBV11-2 to TRBJ1-3; the match to TRBD1 covers 9 bases. The CDR3 protein is CASSPGTGQGNTIYF. The CDR3 DNA reads TGTGCCAGCAGCCCCGGGACAGGGCAAGGAAACACCATATATTTT.